The 24 T cell receptor beta chains below come from one sample, sequenced in a study of human T cells and chemical hapten exposure. TCRdb passed the RACE reads through MiXCR, listing each CDR3 protein once. The sample lists tens of thousands of distinct CDR3 sequences; roughly a tenth were seen once. As to time point: pre-sensitization, week 0. Treatment denoted: therapeutic diphenylcyclopropenone sensitization with weekly scalp DPC. Material: whole blood, obtained in connection with sensitization to the hapten diphenylcyclopropenone (DPC). These receptors came from a man younger than 45 with alopecia areata. Some clones in this sample may be carry-over from other donors' samples.

This clonotype turned up a few times. J is TRBJ2-1 and V is TRBV23-1; 10 positions match TRBD2. TRBV23-1 is an open reading frame, and its role is uncertain. Trimming removed 3 bases from V and 4 bases from J; junction bases left unmatched: 18. The CDR3 totals 20 residues. CDR3 protein: CASSHPYRLAGPQIYNEQFF. In nucleotides, the CDR3 is TGCGCCAGCAGTCACCCATATCGACTAGCGGGCCCACAAATATACAATGAGCAGTTCTTC.

This clonotype was counted ten times or more. The chain couples TRBV20-1 to TRBJ2-2; 8 positions match TRBD1. The ends lost 5 bases at V and 1 base at J; junction bases unmatched: 3. The CDR3 loop spans 14 amino acids. Germline CDR1 and CDR2: DFQATT and SNEGSKA (reference sequence). The CDR3 bases are TGCAGTGCTGTCGACAGGGGGAACACCGGGGAGCTGTTTTTT. This encodes CSAVDRGNTGELFF.

At least ten counts were recorded for this clonotype. This rearrangement joins TRBV19 to TRBJ2-6, with a tentative D call TRBD2 (5 bases). The CDR3 runs 17 residues. V lost 5 bases and J 0 bases, leaving 14 bases between the germline ends. Germline V lookup: CDR1 LNHDA, CDR2 SQIVND (reference sequence). This chain's CDR3 is CASSLLGLSSGANVLTF. Written as DNA, the CDR3 is TGTGCCAGTAGTTTACTCGGACTGAGCTCTGGGGCCAACGTCCTGACTTTC.

This clonotype was picked up many times. This chain links TRBV12-5 with TRBJ1-1; no clear D. The V gene's germline CDR1 is LGHNT and CDR2 FRNRAP. V shed 1 base and J shed 8 bases, with 8 bases lying between them. The CDR3 has 12 amino acids. CDR3 region: CASGLGLREAFF. The CDR3 bases are TGTGCTAGTGGTTTGGGTTTGAGGGAAGCTTTCTTT.

This clonotype was seen many times. This chain joins TRBV6-5 and TRBJ2-7, with a tentative D call TRBD2 (6 bases). CDR3 length equals 15 residues. Germline CDR1 is MNHEY and CDR2 is SVGAGI. Deletions cut 6 bases from V and 3 bases from J, with 18 bases between. For the CDR3, the DNA is TGTGCCAGCAGAACCCTATCCGGAGGGAGCTACGAGCAGTACGTC. As protein: CASRTLSGGSYEQYV.

This chain connects TRBV6-2 or TRBV6-3 to TRBJ2-7; D is unclear. CDR1 and CDR2 (germline): MNHEY, SVGEGT. The CDR3 is 12 amino acids. Trimming took 3 bases from V and 3 from J, leaving 6 bases between them. The CDR3 protein is CASSYGVYEQYF. DNA of the CDR3: TGTGCCAGCAGTTATGGGGTCTACGAGCAGTACTTC.

This clonotype was seen more than once but under ten times. The chain's CDR3 is CASSAPGLGTDTQYF. The DNA of the CDR3 is TGTGCCAGCAGCGCACCGGGACTAGGCACAGATACGCAGTATTTT. V and J are TRBV7-2 and TRBJ2-3; TRBD2 matches 8 bases. The CDR3 is 15 residues long. Germline trimming cut 5 bases from V and 1 base from J; bases unmatched to any gene: 5. Germline V gene lookup returns CDR1 SGHTA and CDR2 FQGNSA.

This clonotype has ten or more counts. The V gene is TRBV10-2, the J gene TRBJ2-3, with D unclear. The CDR3 extends over 14 amino acids. The ends were cut back, 5 bases at V and 4 bases at J, with 13 bases in the middle. The germline V gene encodes CDR1 WSHSY and CDR2 SAAADI. The CDR3 loop reads CASSSVSKADTQYF. The CDR3, as DNA: TGCGCCAGCAGTTCAGTATCGAAAGCAGATACGCAGTATTTT.

The genes are TRBV6-2 or TRBV6-3 and TRBJ1-6; perhaps TRBD1 as D (5 bases). Germline CDR1 and CDR2: MNHEY and SVGEGT. The CDR3 runs to 16 residues. V was trimmed by 2 bases and J by 5 bases, leaving 13 bases between them. The CDR3 sequence: CASSYPRGRNNSPLHF. CDR3 bases: TGTGCCAGCAGTTACCCTCGGGGACGGAATAATTCACCCCTCCACTTT.

Many counts were recorded for this clonotype. The chain uses TRBV7-9 and TRBJ2-2, with 9 bases lining up with TRBD1. Per the germline V gene, CDR1 is SEHNR and CDR2 is FQNEAQ (reference sequence). This CDR3 has 16 amino acids. Trimming took 2 bases from V and 2 from J; bases not matched to a gene: 3. The CDR3 here is CASSLRTGVNTGELFF. The CDR3 region has the DNA TGTGCCAGCAGCTTAAGGACAGGGGTAAACACCGGGGAGCTGTTTTTT.

This clonotype was seen ten or more times. The rearrangement uses TRBV6-2 or TRBV6-3 and TRBJ2-1; TRBD2 agrees at 8 bases. Germline CDR1 and CDR2: MNHEY and SVGEGT. The CDR3 is made up of 14 amino acids. Trimming removed 7 bases from V and 9 bases from J; junction bases left unmatched: 11. The CDR3 sequence: CASNPGLEAFEQFF. CDR3 coding DNA: TGTGCCAGCAATCCGGGACTAGAGGCCTTTGAGCAGTTCTTC.

The sample holds a few counts of this clonotype. V gene TRBV28 combines with J gene TRBJ2-5; a possible D gene is TRBD2 (6 bases). The CDR3 runs 13 residues. Germline CDR1 MDHEN, CDR2 SYDVKM. V shed 7 bases and J shed 2 bases, with 11 bases lying between them. This chain's CDR3 is CASTTDYQETQYF. In nucleotides, the CDR3 is TGTGCCAGCACCACGGACTATCAAGAGACCCAGTACTTC.

This clonotype was found many times. The gene calls are TRBV18 and TRBJ2-7; D might be TRBD2 (6 bases). CDR1 is KGHSH and CDR2 is LQKENI in the germline V gene. V gave up 3 bases and J gave up 0 bases, with 18 bases separating them. CDR3 length: 17 amino acids. CDR3 residues: CASSPTAGIESSYEQYV. As DNA, the CDR3 is TGTGCCAGCTCACCTACCGCGGGGATTGAAAGCTCCTACGAGCAGTACGTC.

This clonotype has more than one count but fewer than ten. This chain links TRBV7-3 with TRBJ2-3; possibly TRBD1 or TRBD2 for D (5 bases each). The CDR3 has 14 residues. CDR1 and CDR2 (germline): SGHTA, FQGTGA. V shed 2 bases and J shed 4 bases, with 10 bases lying between them. Written as DNA, the CDR3 is TGTGCCAGCAGCTTAGTGGGACGGGCAGATACGCAGTATTTT. Encoded protein: CASSLVGRADTQYF. Supplemented by reference TRBV7-3 and TRBJ2-3, the full variable domain reads GAGVSQTPSNKVTEKGKYVELRCDPISGHTALYWYRQSLGQGPEFLIYFQGTGAADDSGLPNDRFFAVRPEGSVSTLKIQRTERGDSAVYLCASSLVGRADTQYFGPGTRLTVL.

The chain employs TRBV12-3 or TRBV12-4 and TRBJ1-1; D gene unclear. This CDR3 has 13 residues. The V end was cut by 1 base, the J end by 1 base, with 4 bases between. The DNA of the CDR3 is TGTGCCAGCAGTTTAGGCGAGAACACTGAAGCTTTCTTT. Translating gives CASSLGENTEAFF.

This clonotype has at least ten counts. V gene TRBV7-9 combines with J gene TRBJ1-5; a weak D match, TRBD1 (6 bases). The CDR3 extends over 13 amino acids. Trimming took off 1 base at V and 6 bases at J, with 7 bases between the two ends. Germline V lookup: CDR1 SEHNR, CDR2 FQNEAQ (reference sequence). The CDR3 region is CASSLEGGQPQHF. The CDR3 bases are TGTGCCAGCAGCTTAGAAGGGGGTCAGCCCCAGCATTTT.

V and J are TRBV18 and TRBJ2-5; D perhaps matches TRBD1 (6 bases). V shed 4 bases and J shed 7 bases, with 28 bases lying between them. The CDR3 covers 18 residues. CDR1 and CDR2 from the germline V gene are KGHSH and LQKENI. This CDR3 reads CASSRPLSSQGRIGTQYF. The DNA for the CDR3 is TGTGCCAGCTCACGACCACTGAGTTCACAGGGCAGGATCGGGACCCAGTACTTC. Combining the CDR3 with reference TRBV18 and TRBJ2-5 gives the whole variable domain NAGVMQNPRHLVRRRGQEARLRCSPMKGHSHVYWYRQLPEEGLKFMVYLQKENIIDESGMPKERFSAEFPKEGPSILRIQQVVRGDSAAYFCASSRPLSSQGRIGTQYFGPGTRLLVL.

This clonotype was counted ten times or more. V usage is TRBV14 and J usage is TRBJ2-1; 9 bases align to TRBD2. J gave up 7 bases and V 4 bases, and 11 bases lay outside the gene matches. Germline V gene data show CDR1 as SGHDN and CDR2 as FVKESK. The CDR3 contains 16 residues. In DNA form, the CDR3 reads TGTGCCAGCAGCCCGTTATCGGCGGGGGGGCGGAATGAGCAGTTCTTC. Its translation is CASSPLSAGGRNEQFF.

This clonotype has only a few counts. This chain uses TRBV6-5 with TRBJ2-2; TRBD1 might be the D (6 bases). The CDR3 extends over 15 amino acids. Looked up from germline, CDR1 is MNHEY and CDR2 is SVGAGI. Trimming took 2 bases from V and 5 from J, leaving 12 bases between them. In DNA form, the CDR3 reads TGTGCCAGCAGTTACGGGACACTAAAGACCGGGGAGCTGTTTTTT. It yields the protein CASSYGTLKTGELFF.

V and J are TRBV28 and TRBJ1-6, with D tentatively TRBD1 (6 bases). Trimming cost V 7 bases and J 7 bases, with 17 bases left between them. The CDR3 runs to 15 residues. Germline loops: CDR1 MDHEN, CDR2 SYDVKM. The CDR3 is CASTPSRGLNSPLHF. Written as DNA, the CDR3 is TGTGCCAGCACCCCTTCCAGGGGTTTGAATTCACCCCTCCACTTT.

The table lists this clonotype with many counts. The chain has TRBV4-3 and TRBJ2-3; the D gene is possibly TRBD2 (5 bases). V was cut by 0 bases and J by 5 bases, with 18 bases left in between. The CDR3 runs to 17 residues. Germline loops: CDR1 LGHNA, CDR2 YSLEER. The CDR3 bases are TGCGCCAGCAGCCAAGAATCCCAGAGGGTAGCTCTAGATACGCAGTATTTT. It specifies CASSQESQRVALDTQYF.

Concerning this clonotype itself: This may arise from a read error, as a much more abundant clone is one base away. As the CDR3 is not closed by the conserved phenylalanine or tryptophan, this likely results from a read error. The chain links TRBV5-1 to TRBJ1-2; possible D gene TRBD1, 5 bases. The CDR3 loop spans 14 amino acids. Trimming left V 4 bases short and J 2 bases short, with 12 bases between. CDR1 and CDR2 (germline): SGHRS, YFSETQ. CDR3 region: CASSAWDGNYGYTL. CDR3 coding DNA: TGCGCCAGCAGCGCCTGGGACGGCAACTATGGCTACACCTTG.

In its sample, this clonotype was seen many times. V gene TRBV9 combines with J gene TRBJ2-3; no clear D gene. The CDR3 consists of 14 residues. V lost 2 bases, J lost 4 bases, and 11 bases lay in between. The germline V gene encodes CDR1 SGDLS and CDR2 YYNGEE. The CDR3 bases are TGTGCCAGCAGCGTTCTACACCAGGCAGATACGCAGTATTTT. Translated, it gives CASSVLHQADTQYF.

This clonotype was counted at least ten times. The rearrangement joins TRBV6-2 or TRBV6-3 to TRBJ1-6; D gene uncertain. The CDR3 covers 13 residues. The germline gives CDR1 MNHEY, CDR2 SVGEGT. Deletions cut 4 bases from V and 9 bases from J, with 10 bases between. The CDR3 here is CASSLGQISPLHF. The CDR3 nucleotides read TGTGCCAGCAGTTTGGGTCAGATTTCACCCCTCCACTTT.